This paragraph reports one T cell receptor (beta chain). Some clones are missing from TCRdb's copy, which holds only in-frame ones; the method was immunoSEQ multiplex PCR. The data contain about 130,000 clones, 80% to 90% of them singletons. These data originate in a study of radiation and T cells in renal cell carcinoma. Unmatched junction bases numbered 5, after V lost 4 bases and J lost 11 bases. This CDR3 spans 12 amino acids. Germline V gene data show CDR1 as MNHNY and CDR2 as SVGAGI (reference sequence). Time point indicated: blood 2 weeks post-SBRT. Described treatment: 15 Gy SBRT to primary tumor, nephrectomy 4 weeks later.

The chain carries TRBV6-6 and TRBJ1-1; 9 positions agree with TRBD1. The specimen was blood, collected from a patient whose treatment included radiotherapy and nephrectomy. This sequence originates from a woman aged 55-70 years with renal cell carcinoma. The CDR3 DNA reads TGTGCCAGCAGTTTCCGACAGGGGGTTGCTTTCTTT. This sequence encodes CASSFRQGVAFF.